Below are 4 T cell receptor beta chains sequenced from a single sample in a study of preoperative IRX-2 immunotherapy in early breast cancer. Clones were read by immunoSEQ multiplex PCR, and TCRdb kept only the in-frame ones, dropping some. Among about 37,000 clones listed, 65% to 90% were seen once. Treatment defined: preoperative locoregional IRX-2 cytokine immunotherapy. The starting material was lymph node tissue, obtained after IRX-2 immunotherapy. All receptors come from a human donor with breast cancer.

The chain links TRBV5-1 to TRBJ2-3, with a tentative D call TRBD1 (6 bases). The CDR3 runs to 15 residues. Germline CDR1 is SGHRS and CDR2 is YFSETQ. Trimming cost V 1 base and J 1 base, with 10 bases left between them. CDR3 nucleotides: TGCGCCAGCAGCTTGCAGGGGCCCCGCACAGATACGCAGTATTTT. Translated: CASSLQGPRTDTQYF.

This clone was counted between two and nine times. The chain has TRBV28 and TRBJ1-1; D gene uncertain. CDR1 MDHEN and CDR2 SYDVKM come from the germline V gene. V lost 4 bases, J lost 1 base, and 4 bases lay in between. The CDR3 consists of 12 residues. CDR3 sequence (DNA): TGTGCCAGCAGTTCAGGGAACACTGAAGCTTTCTTT. It is translated as CASSSGNTEAFF.

The rearrangement links TRBV6-8 to TRBJ2-5; no clear D gene. V was cut by 6 bases and J by 5 bases, with 19 bases left in between. This CDR3 has 15 amino acids. The V gene's germline CDR1 is MNHGY and CDR2 SAAAGT. The CDR3 region is CASRPYEKGHETQYF. In DNA, the CDR3 is TGTGCCAGCAGACCCTATGAAAAGGGCCACGAGACCCAGTACTTC.

This chain uses TRBV6-8 with TRBJ1-3; D gene unclear. The CDR3 extends over 15 amino acids. The V and J ends lost 4 bases and 0 bases respectively, with 10 bases between them. CDR1 is MNHGY and CDR2 is SAAAGT in the germline V gene. CDR3 in amino acids: CASSSPGFSGNTIYF. The CDR3 region has the DNA TGTGCCAGCAGTTCGCCCGGATTCTCTGGAAACACCATATATTTT.